Listed here is a single TCR beta chain. Germline CDR1 and CDR2: MGHDK and SYGVNS. Trimming left V 2 bases short and J 4 bases short, with 11 bases between. The length of the CDR3 is 14 residues. This entry comes from a study of blood T cell repertoires in COVID-19. Original handling: Reference gene primer amplification gave estimated nucleated cell counts. Here immunoSEQ multiplex PCR was the method, and the copy in TCRdb shows in-frame clones only, minus some. V and J calls and clone size are given by that table; D and trimming were obtained from the DNA. Of approximately 140,000 clones listed, less than 85% are singletons.

This TCR was sampled from a woman older than 75 with acute or convalescent COVID-19. The rearrangement joins TRBV25-1 to TRBJ1-2; D remains unclear. Sequencing input: peripheral blood. CDR3 nucleotide sequence: TGTGCCAGCAGTGAACCCGGTGTCGGCTATGGCTACACCTTC. Translating gives CASSEPGVGYGYTF.